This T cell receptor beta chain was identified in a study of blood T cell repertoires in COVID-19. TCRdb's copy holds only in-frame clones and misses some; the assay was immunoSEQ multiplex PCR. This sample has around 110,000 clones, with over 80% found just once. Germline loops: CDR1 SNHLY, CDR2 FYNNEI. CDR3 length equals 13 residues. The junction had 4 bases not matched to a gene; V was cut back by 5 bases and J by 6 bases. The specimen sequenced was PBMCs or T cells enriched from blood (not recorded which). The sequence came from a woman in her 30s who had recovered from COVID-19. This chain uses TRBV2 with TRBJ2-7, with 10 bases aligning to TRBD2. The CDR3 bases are TGTGCCAGCAGTTCTAGCGGGAGAGGCGAGCAGTACTTC. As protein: CASSSSGRGEQYF.